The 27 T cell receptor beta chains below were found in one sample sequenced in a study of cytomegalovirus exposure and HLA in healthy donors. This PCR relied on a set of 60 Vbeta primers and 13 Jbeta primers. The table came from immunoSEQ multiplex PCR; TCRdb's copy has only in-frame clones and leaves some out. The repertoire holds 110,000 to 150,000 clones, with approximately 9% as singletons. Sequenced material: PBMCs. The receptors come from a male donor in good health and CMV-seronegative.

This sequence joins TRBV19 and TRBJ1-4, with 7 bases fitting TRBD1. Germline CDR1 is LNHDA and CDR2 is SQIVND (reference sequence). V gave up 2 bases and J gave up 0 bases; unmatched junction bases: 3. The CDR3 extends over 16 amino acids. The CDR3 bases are TGTGCCAGTAGTATACAGGGGGACGCAACTAATGAAAAACTGTTTTTT. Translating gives CASSIQGDATNEKLFF. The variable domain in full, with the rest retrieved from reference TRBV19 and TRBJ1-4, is DGGITQSPKYLFRKEGQNVTLSCEQNLNHDAMYWYRQDPGQGLRLIYYSQIVNDFQKGDIAEGYSVSREKKESFPLTVTSAQKNPTAFYLCASSIQGDATNEKLFFGSGTQLSVL.

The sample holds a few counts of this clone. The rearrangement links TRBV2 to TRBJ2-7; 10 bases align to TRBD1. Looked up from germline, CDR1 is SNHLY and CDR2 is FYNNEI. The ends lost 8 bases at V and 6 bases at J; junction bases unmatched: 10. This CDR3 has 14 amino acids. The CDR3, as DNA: TGTGCCAGCGGGATCCAGAGGACAGGGGGCGAGCAGTACTTC. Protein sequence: CASGIQRTGGEQYF.

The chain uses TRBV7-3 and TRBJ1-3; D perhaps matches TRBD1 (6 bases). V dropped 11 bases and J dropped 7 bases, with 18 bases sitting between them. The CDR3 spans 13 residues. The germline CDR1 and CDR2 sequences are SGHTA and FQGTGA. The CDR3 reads CASRGADANTIYF. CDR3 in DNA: TGTGCCTCTCGGGGGGCGGACGCGAACACCATATATTTT.

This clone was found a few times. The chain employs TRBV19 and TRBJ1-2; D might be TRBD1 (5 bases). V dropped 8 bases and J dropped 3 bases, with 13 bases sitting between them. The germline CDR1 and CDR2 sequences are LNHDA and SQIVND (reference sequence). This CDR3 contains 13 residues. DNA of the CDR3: TGTGCCAGTGGGCCTCGGACATACTATGGCTACACCTTC. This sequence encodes CASGPRTYYGYTF.

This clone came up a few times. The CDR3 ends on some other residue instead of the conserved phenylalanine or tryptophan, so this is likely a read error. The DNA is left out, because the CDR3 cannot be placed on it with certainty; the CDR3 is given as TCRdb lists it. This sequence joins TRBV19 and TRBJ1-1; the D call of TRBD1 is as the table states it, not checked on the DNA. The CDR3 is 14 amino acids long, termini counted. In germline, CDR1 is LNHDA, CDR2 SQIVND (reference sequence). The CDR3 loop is CASSIDRWMGAVFS.

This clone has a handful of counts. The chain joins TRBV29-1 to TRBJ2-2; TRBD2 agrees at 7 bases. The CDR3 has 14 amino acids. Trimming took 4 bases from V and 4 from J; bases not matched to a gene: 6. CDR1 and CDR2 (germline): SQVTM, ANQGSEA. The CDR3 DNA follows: TGCAGCGTTGTCCCCTGGGAGGGCACCGGGGAGCTGTTTTTT. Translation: CSVVPWEGTGELFF.

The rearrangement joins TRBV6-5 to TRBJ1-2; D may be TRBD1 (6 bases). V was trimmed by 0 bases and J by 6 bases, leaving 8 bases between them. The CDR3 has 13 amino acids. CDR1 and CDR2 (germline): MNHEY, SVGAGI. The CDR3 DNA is TGTGCCAGCAGTTACTCGAAGGGGGATGGCTACACCTTC. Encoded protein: CASSYSKGDGYTF.

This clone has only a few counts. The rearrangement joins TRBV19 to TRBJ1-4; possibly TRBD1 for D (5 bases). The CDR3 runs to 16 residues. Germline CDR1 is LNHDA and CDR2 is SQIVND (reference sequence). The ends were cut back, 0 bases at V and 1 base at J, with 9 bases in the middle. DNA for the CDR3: TGTGCCAGTAGTATAGATCCCCAGGGAACTAATGAAAAACTGTTTTTT. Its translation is CASSIDPQGTNEKLFF.

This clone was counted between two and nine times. The CDR3: CASRKTGDFLEQYF. DNA for the CDR3: TGTGCCAGCCGGAAAACAGGGGACTTCCTCGAGCAGTACTTC. The chain is built from TRBV6-6 and TRBJ2-7; possible D gene TRBD1, 7 bases. Germline-derived CDR1 and CDR2 are MNHNY and SVGAGI (reference sequence). V was clipped by 8 bases and J by 6 bases, with 20 bases between them. This CDR3 region has 14 residues.

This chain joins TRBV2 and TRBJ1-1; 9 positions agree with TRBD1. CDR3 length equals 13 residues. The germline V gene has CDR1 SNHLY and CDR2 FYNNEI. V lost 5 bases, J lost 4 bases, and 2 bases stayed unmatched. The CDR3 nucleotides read TGTGCCAGCAGTTTGACAGGGGGCACTGAAGCTTTCTTT. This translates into CASSLTGGTEAFF.

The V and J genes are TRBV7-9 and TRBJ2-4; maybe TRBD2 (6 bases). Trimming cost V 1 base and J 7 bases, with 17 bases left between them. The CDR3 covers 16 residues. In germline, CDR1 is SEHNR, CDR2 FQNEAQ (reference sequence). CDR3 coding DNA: TGTGCCAGCAGCTTAGTAGGCGGGAACGCTGGGAACATTCAGTACTTC. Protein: CASSLVGGNAGNIQYF. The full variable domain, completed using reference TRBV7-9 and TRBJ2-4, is DTGVSQNPRHKITKRGQNVTFRCDPISEHNRLYWYRQTLGQGPEFLTYFQNEAQLEKSRLLSDRFSAERPKGSFSTLEIQRTEQGDSAMYLCASSLVGGNAGNIQYFGAGTRLSVL.

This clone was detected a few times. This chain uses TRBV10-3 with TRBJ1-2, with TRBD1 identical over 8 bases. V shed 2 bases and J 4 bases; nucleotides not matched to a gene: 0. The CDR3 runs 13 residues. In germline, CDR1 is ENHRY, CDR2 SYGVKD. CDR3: CAISEGQGYGYTF. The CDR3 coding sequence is TGTGCCATCAGTGAGGGACAGGGCTATGGCTACACCTTC.

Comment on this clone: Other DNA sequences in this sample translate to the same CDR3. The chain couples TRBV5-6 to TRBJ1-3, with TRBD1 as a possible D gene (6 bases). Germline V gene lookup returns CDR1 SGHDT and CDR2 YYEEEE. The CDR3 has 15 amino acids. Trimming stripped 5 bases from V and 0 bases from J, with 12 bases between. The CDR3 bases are TGTGCCAGCAGTCGGAACAGGGACTCTGGAAACACCATATATTTT. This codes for CASSRNRDSGNTIYF.

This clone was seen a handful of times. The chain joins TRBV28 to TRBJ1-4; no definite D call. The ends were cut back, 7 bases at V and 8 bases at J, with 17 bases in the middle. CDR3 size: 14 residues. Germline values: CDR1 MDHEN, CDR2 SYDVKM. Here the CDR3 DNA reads TGTGCCAGCACTGGCGGAGGTACTGGAGAAAAACTGTTTTTT. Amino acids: CASTGGGTGEKLFF.

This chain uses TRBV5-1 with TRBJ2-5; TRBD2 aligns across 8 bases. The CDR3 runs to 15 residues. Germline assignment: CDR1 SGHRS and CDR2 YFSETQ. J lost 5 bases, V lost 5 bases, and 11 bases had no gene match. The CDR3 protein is CASRAGAGALETQYF. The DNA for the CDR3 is TGCGCCAGCAGGGCGGGAGCGGGGGCCCTGGAGACCCAGTACTTC.

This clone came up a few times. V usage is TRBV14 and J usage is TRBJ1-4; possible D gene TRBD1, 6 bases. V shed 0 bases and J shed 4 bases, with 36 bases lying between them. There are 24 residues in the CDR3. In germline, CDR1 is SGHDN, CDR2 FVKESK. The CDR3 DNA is TGTGCCAGCAGCCAAGATTCGGGGCCCATCGCAGGGACAACCTTCCTCCGGGGTAATGAAAAACTGTTTTTT. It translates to CASSQDSGPIAGTTFLRGNEKLFF.

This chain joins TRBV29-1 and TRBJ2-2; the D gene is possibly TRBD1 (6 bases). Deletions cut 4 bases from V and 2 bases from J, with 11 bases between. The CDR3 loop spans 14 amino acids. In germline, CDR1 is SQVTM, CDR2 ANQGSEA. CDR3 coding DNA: TGCAGCGTTGCTGGGACACTTAACACCGGGGAGCTGTTTTTT. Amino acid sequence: CSVAGTLNTGELFF.

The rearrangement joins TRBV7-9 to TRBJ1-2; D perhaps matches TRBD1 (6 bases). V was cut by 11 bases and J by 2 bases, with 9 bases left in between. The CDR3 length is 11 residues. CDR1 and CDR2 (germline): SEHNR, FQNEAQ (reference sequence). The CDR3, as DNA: TGTGCCGTACAGGGAAACTATGGCTACACCTTC. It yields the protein CAVQGNYGYTF.

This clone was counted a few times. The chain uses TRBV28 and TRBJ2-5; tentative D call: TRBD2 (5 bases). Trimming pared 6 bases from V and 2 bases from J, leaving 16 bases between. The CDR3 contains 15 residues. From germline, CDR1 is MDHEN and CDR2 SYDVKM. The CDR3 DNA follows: TGTGCCAGCAGACACTTCGGGAAGGCTCAAGAGACCCAGTACTTC. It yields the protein CASRHFGKAQETQYF.

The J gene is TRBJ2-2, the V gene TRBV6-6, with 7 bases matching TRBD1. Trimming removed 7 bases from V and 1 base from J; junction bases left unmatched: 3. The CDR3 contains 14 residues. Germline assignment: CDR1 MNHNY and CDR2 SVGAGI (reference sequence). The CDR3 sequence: CASMGDRNTGELFF. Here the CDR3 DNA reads TGTGCCAGCATGGGGGACAGGAACACCGGGGAGCTGTTTTTT.

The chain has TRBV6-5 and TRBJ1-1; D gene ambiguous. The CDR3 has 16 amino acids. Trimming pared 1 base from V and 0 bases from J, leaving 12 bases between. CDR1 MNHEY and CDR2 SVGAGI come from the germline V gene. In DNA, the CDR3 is TGTGCCAGCAGTTACTTCGGCGGTCTCATGAACACTGAAGCTTTCTTT. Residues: CASSYFGGLMNTEAFF.

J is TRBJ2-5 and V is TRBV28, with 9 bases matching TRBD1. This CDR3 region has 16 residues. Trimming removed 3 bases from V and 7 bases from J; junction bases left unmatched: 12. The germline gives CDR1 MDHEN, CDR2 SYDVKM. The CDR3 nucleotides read TGTGCCAGCAGTTTGACCGGACAGGGGCAACCCGGGACCCAGTACTTC. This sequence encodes CASSLTGQGQPGTQYF.

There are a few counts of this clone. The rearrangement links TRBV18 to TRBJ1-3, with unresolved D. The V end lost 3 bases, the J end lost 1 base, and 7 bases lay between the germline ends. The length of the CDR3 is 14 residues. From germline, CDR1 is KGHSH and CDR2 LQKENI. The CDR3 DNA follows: TGTGCCAGCTCACCCCCCGCGTCTGGAAACACCATATATTTT. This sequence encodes CASSPPASGNTIYF.

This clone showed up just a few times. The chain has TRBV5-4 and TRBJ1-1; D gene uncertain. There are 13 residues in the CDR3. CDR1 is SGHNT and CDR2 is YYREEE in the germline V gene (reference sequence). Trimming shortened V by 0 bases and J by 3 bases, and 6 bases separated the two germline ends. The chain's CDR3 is CASSLVADTEAFF. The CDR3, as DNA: TGTGCCAGCAGCTTGGTTGCGGACACTGAAGCTTTCTTT.

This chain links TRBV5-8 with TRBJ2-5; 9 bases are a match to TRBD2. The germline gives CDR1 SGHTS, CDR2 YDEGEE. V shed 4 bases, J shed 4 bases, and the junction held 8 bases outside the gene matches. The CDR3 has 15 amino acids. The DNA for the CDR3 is TGTGCCAGCAGCCCCGCGGTAGCGGGGGCAGAGACCCAGTACTTC. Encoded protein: CASSPAVAGAETQYF.

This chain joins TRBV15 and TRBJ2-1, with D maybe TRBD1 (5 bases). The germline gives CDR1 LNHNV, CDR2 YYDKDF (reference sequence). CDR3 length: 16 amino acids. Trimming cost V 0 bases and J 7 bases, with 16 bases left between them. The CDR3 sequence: CATSREVGQGGNEQFF. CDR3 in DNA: TGTGCCACCAGCAGAGAGGTGGGGCAGGGCGGAAATGAGCAGTTCTTC.

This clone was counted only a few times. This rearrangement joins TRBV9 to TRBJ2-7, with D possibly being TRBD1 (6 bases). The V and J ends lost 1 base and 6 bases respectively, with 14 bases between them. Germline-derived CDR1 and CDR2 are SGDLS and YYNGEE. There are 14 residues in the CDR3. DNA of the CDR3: TGTGCCAGCAGCGTACAGGGGTCGCCTTCCGAGCAGTACTTC. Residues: CASSVQGSPSEQYF.